These 16 T cell receptor beta chains were all obtained from the same sample, sequenced in a study of blood T cell repertoires in COVID-19. Here immunoSEQ multiplex PCR was the method, and the copy in TCRdb shows in-frame clones only, minus some. Among some 250,000 clones listed, roughly nine tenths were seen once. The sample comprised PBMCs or T cells enriched from blood (not recorded which). Receptors originate from a human donor in a cohort exposed to, infected with or recovered from COVID-19 (not recorded which). The donor label of this sample is uncertain.

The rearrangement links TRBV15 to TRBJ1-5; the D gene is possibly TRBD1 (6 bases). This CDR3 region has 15 residues. V lost 0 bases and J 5 bases, leaving 11 bases between the germline ends. CDR1 LNHNV and CDR2 YYDKDF come from the germline V gene (reference sequence). CDR3 amino acids: CATSRDWTEDQPQHF. The CDR3 DNA reads as TGTGCCACCAGCAGAGATTGGACAGAAGATCAGCCCCAGCATTTT.

The chain uses TRBV11-1 and TRBJ1-4; 9 bases map to TRBD1. V was clipped by 3 bases and J by 5 bases; unmatched bases: 1. CDR3 size: 14 residues. CDR1 and CDR2 from the germline V gene are SGHAT and FQDESV (reference sequence). This CDR3 is CASSFGQGNEKLFF. The CDR3 bases are TGTGCCAGCAGCTTCGGACAGGGGAATGAAAAACTGTTTTTT.

The rearrangement uses TRBV2 and TRBJ2-1, with D tentatively TRBD1 (6 bases). The CDR3 has 15 residues. Trimming left V 1 base short and J 5 bases short, with 12 bases between. CDR1 and CDR2 from the germline V gene are SNHLY and FYNNEI. This CDR3 reads CASSEGTAPNNEQFF. DNA of the CDR3: TGTGCCAGCAGTGAAGGGACAGCGCCAAACAATGAGCAGTTCTTC.

The chain couples TRBV7-6 to TRBJ2-3; D is unresolved. CDR1 is SGHVS, CDR2 FNYEAQ, per germline. The CDR3 consists of 14 residues. The V gene lost 1 base and the J gene lost 1 base, with 6 bases spanning the gap. The CDR3, as DNA: TGTGCCAGCAGCTTAGGCGTGGGCACAGATACGCAGTATTTT. Protein product: CASSLGVGTDTQYF.

This clone has more than one count but fewer than ten. The chain employs TRBV29-1 and TRBJ2-7; D possibly corresponds to TRBD2 (5 bases). Trimming took 4 bases from V and 3 from J, leaving 13 bases between them. This CDR3 region has 13 residues. CDR1 SQVTM and CDR2 ANQGSEA come from the germline V gene. This chain's CDR3 is CSVVPMDCYEQYF. The CDR3 nucleotides are TGCAGCGTTGTTCCGATGGACTGCTACGAGCAGTACTTC.

The chain links TRBV18 to TRBJ1-3; maybe TRBD1 (5 bases). Trimming left V 3 bases short and J 0 bases short, with 12 bases between. The CDR3 runs to 16 residues. Germline values: CDR1 KGHSH, CDR2 LQKENI. CDR3 DNA sequence: TGTGCCAGCTCACCTAAGGGACTCTTCTCTGGAAACACCATATATTTT. Its translation is CASSPKGLFSGNTIYF. Variable domain in full (rest from reference TRBV18 and TRBJ1-3): NAGVMQNPRHLVRRRGQEARLRCSPMKGHSHVYWYRQLPEEGLKFMVYLQKENIIDESGMPKERFSAEFPKEGPSILRIQQVVRGDSAAYFCASSPKGLFSGNTIYFGEGSWLTVV.

V gene TRBV2 combines with J gene TRBJ1-3; 10 nucleotides match TRBD1. This CDR3 has 16 amino acids. The ends lost 5 bases at V and 4 bases at J; junction bases unmatched: 8. The germline CDR1 and CDR2 sequences are SNHLY and FYNNEI. CDR3 loop: CASSLWTGGRGNTIYF. The CDR3 bases are TGTGCCAGCAGTCTGTGGACAGGGGGAAGGGGAAACACCATATATTTT.

The chain couples TRBV10-3 to TRBJ1-3, with D perhaps matching TRBD1 (5 bases). Germline V lookup: CDR1 ENHRY, CDR2 SYGVKD. This CDR3 has 14 residues. V gave up 4 bases and J gave up 4 bases, with 11 bases separating them. CDR3 protein: CAISASGLGNTIYF. CDR3 DNA sequence: TGTGCCATCAGTGCCTCAGGGCTAGGAAACACCATATATTTT.

This chain uses TRBV7-3 with TRBJ2-2, with 7 bases lining up with TRBD1. Trimming took 4 bases from V and 7 from J; bases not matched to a gene: 6. This CDR3 has 14 amino acids. Germline CDR1 SGHTA, CDR2 FQGTGA. The CDR3 spells CASSSTGASGELFF. DNA of the CDR3: TGTGCCAGCAGCTCCACAGGGGCGAGCGGGGAGCTGTTTTTT.

Here the CDR3 DNA reads TGTGCCATCGGGACAGAAGGAGGCTACACCTTC. Residues: CAIGTEGGYTF. The rearrangement joins TRBV10-3 to TRBJ1-2, with 7 bases fitting TRBD1. CDR3 size: 11 residues. V gave up 8 bases and J gave up 8 bases; unmatched junction bases: 5. From germline, CDR1 is ENHRY and CDR2 SYGVKD.

In DNA form, the CDR3 reads TGTGCCTGGAGGGGGCAATTCGGTAATCAGCCCCAGCATTTT. This encodes CAWRGQFGNQPQHF. The J gene is TRBJ1-5, the V gene TRBV30, with D perhaps matching TRBD1 (5 bases). The germline V gene has CDR1 GTSNPN and CDR2 SVGIG (reference sequence). Trimming shortened V by 3 bases and J by 4 bases, and 13 bases separated the two germline ends. The CDR3 runs 14 residues.

The rearrangement uses TRBV12-3 or TRBV12-4 and TRBJ1-2; TRBD1 is a possible D gene (5 bases). V lost 5 bases and J lost 4, with 11 bases in between. The CDR3 has 13 amino acids. CDR3 in amino acids: CASSLKTAYGYTF. CDR3 DNA: TGTGCCAGCAGTCTAAAGACAGCCTATGGCTACACCTTC.

This clone was seen just once. This sequence joins TRBV11-1 and TRBJ2-7; TRBD2 agrees at 8 bases. In germline, CDR1 is SGHAT, CDR2 FQDESV (reference sequence). V trimming: 1 base; J trimming: 5 bases; junction bases outside the gene matches: 4. The CDR3 extends over 14 amino acids. The CDR3 nucleotides are TGTGCCAGCAGCTTAGTCGAGACTAGCGACGAGCAGTACTTC. It is translated as CASSLVETSDEQYF.

The rearrangement links TRBV24-1 to TRBJ2-2; 10 bases match TRBD2. Germline trimming cut 1 base from V and 2 bases from J; bases unmatched to any gene: 3. The CDR3 has 17 amino acids. Germline lookup yields CDR1 KGHDR and CDR2 SFDVKD. The CDR3 DNA reads as TGTGCCACCAGTGATTTTAGCGGGGGGCCCAACACCGGGGAGCTGTTTTTT. This gives the protein CATSDFSGGPNTGELFF.

The chain employs TRBV18 and TRBJ1-4; TRBD1 aligns across 9 bases. CDR1 KGHSH and CDR2 LQKENI come from the germline V gene. J lost 7 bases, V lost 3 bases, and 6 bases had no gene match. The CDR3 totals 15 residues. The CDR3 DNA reads as TGTGCCAGCTCACCGGTACAGGGGGCGCCTGAAAAACTGTTTTTT. Translated: CASSPVQGAPEKLFF.

The chain carries TRBV7-2 and TRBJ2-5; TRBD1 matches 12 bases. Germline CDR1 reads SGHTA; CDR2 reads FQGNSA. The CDR3 has 16 residues. J gave up 1 base and V 4 bases, and 4 bases lay outside the gene matches. CDR3 amino acids: CASSSGTGGSQETQYF. In DNA form, the CDR3 reads TGTGCCAGCAGCTCTGGGACAGGGGGCTCCCAAGAGACCCAGTACTTC. The whole variable domain, remainder taken from reference TRBV7-2 and TRBJ2-5, is GAGVSQSPSNKVTEKGKDVELRCDPISGHTALYWYRQSLGQGLEFLIYFQGNSAPDKSGLPSDRFSAERTGGSVSTLTIQRTQQEDSAVYLCASSSGTGGSQETQYFGPGTRLLVL.